The next 12 T cell receptor beta chains were all read from a single sample in a study of cytomegalovirus exposure and HLA in healthy donors. The PCR employed 60 Vbeta primers together with 13 Jbeta primers. Only in-frame clones appear in the TCRdb table, and some are missing; sequencing was by immunoSEQ multiplex PCR. There are some 120,000 clones in the sample; 80% occur only once, and over 2.5% lies in the top ten. Sample: PBMCs. The receptor set was obtained from a male donor in good health and CMV-seronegative.

The chain links TRBV6-6 to TRBJ1-1; D is ambiguous. The CDR3 loop spans 13 amino acids. CDR1 and CDR2 from the germline V gene are MNHNY and SVGAGI (reference sequence). V lost 6 bases and J 0 bases, leaving 8 bases between the germline ends. As DNA, the CDR3 is TGTGCCAGCAGGACATTGATGAACACTGAAGCTTTCTTT. Amino acids: CASRTLMNTEAFF.

This clone was seen a few times. The chain uses TRBV10-3 and TRBJ1-2, with D unclear. The germline gives CDR1 ENHRY, CDR2 SYGVKD. Trimming left V 0 bases short and J 2 bases short, with 13 bases between. CDR3 size: 16 residues. CDR3: CAISESLQRTNYGYTF. Written as DNA, the CDR3 is TGTGCCATCAGTGAGTCCTTACAGAGAACGAACTATGGCTACACCTTC.

The chain combines TRBV5-1 with TRBJ2-7, with 10 bases matching TRBD1. CDR1 and CDR2 (germline): SGHRS, YFSETQ. Germline trimming cut 4 bases from V and 5 bases from J; bases unmatched to any gene: 6. The CDR3 is 14 residues long. The CDR3 reads CASSLRTGGDEQYF. CDR3 sequence (DNA): TGCGCCAGCAGCCTCCGGACAGGGGGGGACGAGCAGTACTTC. Together with reference TRBV5-1 and TRBJ2-7, the CDR3 gives the full variable domain: KAGVTQTPRYLIKTRGQQVTLSCSPISGHRSVSWYQQTPGQGLQFLFEYFSETQRNKGNFPGRFSGRQFSNSRSEMNVSTLELGDSALYLCASSLRTGGDEQYFGPGTRLTVT.

The chain links TRBV7-6 to TRBJ2-6; 8 positions agree with TRBD2. Germline V gene lookup returns CDR1 SGHVS and CDR2 FNYEAQ. V shed 0 bases and J 0 bases; nucleotides not matched to a gene: 7. This CDR3 comprises 19 residues. The CDR3 coding sequence is TGTGCCAGCAGCTTAGCGGGGGGCGGGGGGAACTCTGGGGCCAACGTCCTGACTTTC. Translation: CASSLAGGGGNSGANVLTF.

V is TRBV10-2 and J is TRBJ1-2; D is perhaps TRBD1 (5 bases). Per germline, CDR1 WSHSY and CDR2 SAAADI. The CDR3 contains 13 residues. V gave up 1 base and J gave up 8 bases, with 11 bases separating them. CDR3 nucleotides: TGCGCCAGCAGTGAGTTCAGGGCGGGGGGCTACACCTTC. Amino acid sequence: CASSEFRAGGYTF.

The chain uses TRBV30 and TRBJ2-7; possible D gene TRBD1, 5 bases. V was cut by 1 base and J by 3 bases, with 16 bases left in between. The V gene's germline CDR1 is GTSNPN and CDR2 SVGIG (reference sequence). The CDR3 loop spans 15 amino acids. For the CDR3, the DNA is TGTGCCTGGAGTGCGCAGGGTGTCCGCATCTACGAGCAGTACTTC. This encodes CAWSAQGVRIYEQYF.

V is TRBV15 and J is TRBJ1-3; 8 positions match TRBD1. V trimming: 1 base; J trimming: 5 bases; junction bases outside the gene matches: 4. The CDR3 extends over 15 amino acids. CDR1 and CDR2 (germline): LNHNV, YYDKDF (reference sequence). The CDR3 protein is CATSRAGQGRNTIYF. The CDR3, as DNA: TGTGCCACCAGCAGAGCTGGACAGGGTAGAAACACCATATATTTT.

This clone has just one count. CDR3: CASSLRGGRGRDTQYF. The CDR3 DNA is TGCGCCAGCAGCTTGAGGGGGGGGAGAGGAAGGGATACGCAGTATTTT. This chain links TRBV5-1 with TRBJ2-3, with D maybe TRBD2 (7 bases). In germline, CDR1 is SGHRS, CDR2 YFSETQ. The CDR3 length is 16 residues. The ends were cut back, 1 base at V and 6 bases at J, with 18 bases in the middle.

J is TRBJ1-3 and V is TRBV6-1; D gene unclear. Germline CDR1 and CDR2: MNHNS and SASEGT. V was pared by 4 bases and J by 0 bases, with 10 bases between. This CDR3 comprises 15 residues. The CDR3: CASSVQINSGNTIYF. The CDR3 DNA follows: TGTGCCAGCAGTGTACAGATTAACTCTGGAAACACCATATATTTT.

J is TRBJ1-2 and V is TRBV28, with D uncertain. This CDR3 contains 13 residues. The germline V gene encodes CDR1 MDHEN and CDR2 SYDVKM. Trimming pared 3 bases from V and 4 bases from J, leaving 9 bases between. The CDR3 coding sequence is TGTGCCAGCAGTTTCCCGGAGGGCTATGGCTACACCTTC. Encoded protein: CASSFPEGYGYTF.

The V gene is TRBV19, the J gene TRBJ2-7; the D gene is possibly TRBD1 (6 bases). CDR1 is LNHDA, CDR2 SQIVND, per germline (reference sequence). This CDR3 is 15 amino acids long. The V gene lost 5 bases and the J gene lost 3 bases, with 17 bases spanning the gap. The CDR3 nucleotides read TGTGCCAGTAGTTCATCGGGACACGGCTACTACGAGCAGTACTTC. Protein sequence: CASSSSGHGYYEQYF.

The CDR3 spells CAWRGLGQPSNQPQHF. Here the CDR3 DNA reads TGTGCCTGGAGAGGATTGGGGCAGCCTAGCAATCAGCCCCAGCATTTT. The chain carries TRBV30 and TRBJ1-5, with D perhaps TRBD1 (5 bases). The CDR3 runs 16 residues. V was cut by 3 bases and J by 0 bases, with 15 bases left in between. Germline V gives CDR1 GTSNPN, CDR2 SVGIG (reference sequence).